A selection of T cell receptor beta chains follows, all from one sample in a study of CD4 and CD8 cells across lung adenocarcinoma regions. TCRdb reprocessed the PCR reads via MiXCR and lists one record per CDR3 protein. The sample records several thousand distinct CDR3 sequences, more than 55% being singletons. The sequenced sample consisted of CD4+ T cells from the center of a lung tumor. These receptor sequences come from a female donor with lung adenocarcinoma. The CD4 and CD8 labels of this study may be unreliable. The CDR3 runs from the conserved cysteine through the conserved F or W. The D gene is left open where the match is weak. Clone size is not always given. Where it is, it says once, few, many or a class for expanded clones.

cdr3_aa	cdr3_nt	v_call	d_call	j_call	clone_size
CASSEFGGMGDEQFF	TGTGCCAGCAGTGAATTTGGCGGGATGGGCGATGAGCAGTTCTTC	TRBV6-1	.	TRBJ2-1	few
CSSGRGAGAPDTQYF	TGTTCCTCGGGGAGAGGGGCAGGTGCCCCAGATACCCAGTACTTC	TRBV27	.	TRBJ2-5	.
CASSDPHGTEALNEQFF	TGCGCCAGCAGCGATCCCCACGGCACGGAGGCCCTGAATGAGCAGTTCTTC	TRBV10-1	.	TRBJ2-1	.
CASSQQVEETQYF	TGTGCCAGTAGTCAGCAGGTTGAAGAGACCCAGTACTTC	TRBV19	.	TRBJ2-5	.
CASSPRDSFNEQFF	TGTGCCAGCAGTCCCCGGGACAGTTTTAATGAGCAGTTCTTC	TRBV27	TRBD1	TRBJ2-1	.
CAGRGGLAQETQYF	TGTGCGGGCAGGGGGGGCCTAGCCCAAGAGACCCAGTACTTC	TRBV6-2/TRBV6-3	.	TRBJ2-5	.
CATQISPEASEQYF	TGTGCCACCCAAATCTCCCCAGAGGCGTCCGAGCAGTACTTC	TRBV10-3	.	TRBJ2-7	.
CASSLRFGQGRADTQYF	TGTGCCAGCAGTTTAAGGTTCGGACAGGGTAGGGCAGATACGCAGTATTTT	TRBV27	TRBD1	TRBJ2-3	large
CASSVWTGDTDTQYF	TGTGCCAGCAGCGTCTGGACGGGAGACACAGATACGCAGTATTTT	TRBV9	.	TRBJ2-3	.
CASSYGWAGVLLRGTETQYF	TGTGCCAGCAGTTACGGGTGGGCGGGGGTCTTGCTCCGGGGCACAGAGACGCAGTACTTT	TRBV6-5	TRBD2	TRBJ2-3	.
CASSENPGETQYF	TGTGCCAGCAGTGAAAATCCCGGGGAGACCCAGTACTTC	TRBV6-1	.	TRBJ2-5	.
CASSQLSADTQYF	TGCGCCAGCAGCCAACTTTCCGCAGATACGCAGTATTTT	TRBV4-1	.	TRBJ2-3	.
CASSFNGGFEQYF	TGTGCCAGCAGCTTTAACGGGGGCTTTGAGCAGTACTTC	TRBV7-2	.	TRBJ2-4	.
CASKIAGRPLYEQYF	TGTGCCAGCAAGATAGCGGGACGCCCCTTATACGAGCAGTACTTC	TRBV6-1	TRBD2	TRBJ2-7	.
CASSEGFYEQYF	TGCGCCAGCAGTGAGGGCTTCTACGAGCAGTACTTC	TRBV10-1	.	TRBJ2-7	large
CASSPGTGIYSPLHF	TGTGCCAGCAGCCCCGGGACAGGGATTTACTCACCCCTCCACTTT	TRBV6-1	TRBD1	TRBJ1-6	.
CASSQGLAAYNEQFF	TGTGCCAGCAGCCAAGGACTAGCGGCCTACAATGAGCAGTTCTTC	TRBV7-7	TRBD2	TRBJ2-1	.
CASSYSIGQGNSPLHF	TGTGCCAGCAGTTACTCCATAGGACAGGGCAATTCACCCCTCCACTTT	TRBV6-5	TRBD1	TRBJ1-6	.
CASSYRGAGPGTEAFF	TGTGCCAGCAGTTATCGTGGGGCAGGGCCTGGCACTGAAGCTTTCTTT	TRBV6-5	.	TRBJ1-1	medium-sized
CASSSTDREQEAFF	TGTGCCAGCAGTTCGACCGACAGGGAGCAAGAAGCTTTCTTT	TRBV6-5	TRBD1	TRBJ1-1	medium-sized